This TCR beta chain comes out of a study of beta chain features in type 1 diabetes (dated by TCRdb to 2016 to 2019). Regarding the research as a whole: Mean age, gender distribution, total cell number and subset yield were not different between patients and healthy donors. A total of roughly 98,000,000 sorted cells were examined across all samples, and a strong correlation was observed between cell number per subset and RNA yield. The study compared the TCRB repertoires of sorted circulating CD4+ T cell subsets in recently diagnosed type 1 diabetes patients with those in matched healthy donors. Regulatory and stem cell-like memory subsets were isolated from only 8 patients and about eight healthy donors, whereas naive and central memory subsets came from all 28 donors.

The entire amount of isolated RNA was reverse transcribed using the High Capacity cDNA Reverse Transcription Kit, so the sequenced TCRB transcripts were expressed ones. Deep immunoSEQ sequencing was performed on naive, central memory and regulatory T cell samples, with an average of approximately 4 million total reads per sample. After sorted cells were lysed in RLT buffer, RNA was extracted with DNase-treated RNeasy Micro or Mini kits, with the choice depending on cell number. To prevent cross-contamination, each cell subset was processed individually, whereas patient and healthy donor samples were processed jointly. The immunoSEQ multiplex PCR was used to amplify TCRB sequences from cDNA, generating 87-bp fragments that spanned the CDR3 region. Amplicons were sequenced on the Illumina HiSeq platform. As for how the authors treated the data: Synthetic template baselines were used to correct PCR bias computationally, reads within Hamming distance 2 were collapsed together, and singletons that could not be merged were discarded. Reads were aligned against IMGT to assign V, D and J genes, CDR3 length and insertions or deletions at six rearrangement sites. Within each subset, clonotype counts were normalized to sorted cell number, after which true diversity and Gini coefficients were computed with the tcR R package. The overlap coefficient, calculated on TCRB nucleotide sequences, was used to measure repertoire sharing. Out-of-frame TCRB sequences from naive cells were analyzed as a proxy for the pre-selection repertoire. TCRdb carries this immuneACCESS record with in-frame sequences only. Its versions omit some clonotypes, under half of them owing to an unresolved V gene in the studies checked, with the rest unexplained. V, J and clone size were drawn from that table, and D and trimming were deduced from the DNA. Counted in this sample were hundreds of thousands of clones; 10% to 15% of them appeared once. In total, the top ten clones hold around 0.02% of the sample.

Via the germline V gene, CDR1 is SGHTS and CDR2 YDEGEE. The CDR3 covers 14 residues, taking in both the cysteine and the phenylalanine. Just CDR3 DNA is preserved here, 42 bases in frame from base 1. Deletion took 5 bases off V and 0 bases off J, with a span of 9 bases between the germline ends. Each donor gave one peripheral blood draw, averaging roughly 100 mL, which was collected into heparinised tubes. Using a panel that included CD45RO, CCR7, CD25, CD127, CD95 and CD27, naive, central memory, regulatory and stem cell-like memory CD4+ T cells were sorted on a BD FACSAria II. Every sorted population had a purity above 95%. Right away, PBMCs were isolated by Lymphoprep density gradient centrifugation and were stained directly, with no culture step. To minimize batch effects, samples were stained and sorted in pairs, one healthy donor with one patient per experiment. Study-wide conclusions, independent of this receptor: Naive, central memory and regulatory TCRB repertoires appeared to be more alike among patients than among healthy donors. In all four CD4+ subsets, TCRB CDR3 length was moderately but significantly shorter in type 1 diabetes patients. At VDJ recombination sites, patients with type 1 diabetes made fewer insertions and deleted more nucleotides, a pattern implying thymic rearrangement abnormalities. Because cDNA rather than genomic DNA was sequenced, highly expressing activated cells could have been over-represented, although no difference in activation and CD3 levels was found between groups. PCR may preferentially amplify shorter templates, but because patient and control samples were amplified and corrected together, any resulting skew would affect both groups equally. HLA sub-analyses involved small numbers of individuals, so any influence of HLA type on TCRB rearrangement remained unresolved.

In regard to this clone: Which antigen it targets is not known. No clone much larger than this one lies a single base away; base qualities are absent.

The source material was naive CD4+ T cells from blood. Read against the paper, the sample's cell subset or site label means: true naive CD4+ T cells. The source of this sequence is a man younger than 35 in good health. The chain employs TRBV5-8 and TRBJ1-3, with TRBD1 tentatively as D gene (5 bases match). The CDR3 in this case is CASSLDISGNTIYF. The DNA sequence is given as TGTGCCAGCAGTCTGGACATCTCTGGAAACACCATATATTTT.